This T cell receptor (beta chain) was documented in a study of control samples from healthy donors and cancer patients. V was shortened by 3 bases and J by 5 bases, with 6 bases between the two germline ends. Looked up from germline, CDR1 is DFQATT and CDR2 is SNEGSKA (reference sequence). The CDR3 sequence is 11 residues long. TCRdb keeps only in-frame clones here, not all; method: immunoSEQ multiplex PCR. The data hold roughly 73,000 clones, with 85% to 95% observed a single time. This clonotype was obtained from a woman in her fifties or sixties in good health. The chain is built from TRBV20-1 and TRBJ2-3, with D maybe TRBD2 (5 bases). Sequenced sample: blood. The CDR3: CSASREDTQYF. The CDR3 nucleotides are TGCAGTGCTAGCCGGGAAGATACGCAGTATTTT.